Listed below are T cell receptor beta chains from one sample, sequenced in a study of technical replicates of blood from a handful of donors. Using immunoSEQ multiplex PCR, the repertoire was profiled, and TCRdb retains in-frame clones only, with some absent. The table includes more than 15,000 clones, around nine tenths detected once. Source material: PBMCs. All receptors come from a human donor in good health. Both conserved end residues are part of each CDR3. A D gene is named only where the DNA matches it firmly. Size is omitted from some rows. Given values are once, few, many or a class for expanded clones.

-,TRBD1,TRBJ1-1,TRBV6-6,TGTGCCAGCAGGACAGGGATAATGAACACTGAAGCTTTCTTT,CASRTGIMNTEAFF
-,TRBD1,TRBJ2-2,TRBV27,TGTGCCAGCACCCCCGGACAGGGGAGCACCGGGGAGCTGTTTTTT,CASTPGQGSTGELFF
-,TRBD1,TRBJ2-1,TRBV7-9,TGTGCCAGCAGCTGGGGGACAGGGGGCGTTTACAATGAGCAGTTCTTC,CASSWGTGGVYNEQFF
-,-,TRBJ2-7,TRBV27,TGTGCCAGCAGTCGCACAGGGCCCTACGAGCAGTACTTC,CASSRTGPYEQYF
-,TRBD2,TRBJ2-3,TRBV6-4,TGTGCCAGCAGTGGCTCTGGCGGGAGTGGAGATACGCAGTATTTT,CASSGSGGSGDTQYF
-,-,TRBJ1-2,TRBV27,TGTGCCAGCAGTCCCGGGAACTATGGCTACACCTTC,CASSPGNYGYTF
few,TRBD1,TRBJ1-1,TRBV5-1,TGCGCCAGCAGCGCTGACAGGGGTGGGCAGAACACTGAAGCTTTCTTT,CASSADRGGQNTEAFF
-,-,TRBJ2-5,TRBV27,TGTGCCAGCAGTTGGGCGGGACGGCCCACGGAGACCCAGTACTTC,CASSWAGRPTETQYF
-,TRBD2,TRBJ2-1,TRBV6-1,TGTGCCAGCAGTGAATACGTGACTAGCCCCAACAATGAGCAGTTCTTC,CASSEYVTSPNNEQFF
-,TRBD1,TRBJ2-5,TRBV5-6,TGTGCCAGCAGATCCGGGACAGGGGTATCGAATGTGGAGACCCAGTACTTC,CASRSGTGVSNVETQYF
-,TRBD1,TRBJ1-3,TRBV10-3,TGTGCCATCGGGGATCCGGGACAGGGGGCGTTTGGAAACACCATATATTTT,CAIGDPGQGAFGNTIYF
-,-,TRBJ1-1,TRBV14,TGTGCCAGCAGCCAAGGAACAGGACCCAACACTGAAGCTTTCTTT,CASSQGTGPNTEAFF
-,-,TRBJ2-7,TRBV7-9,TGTGCCAGCAGCCCCCCGGTGGGGGGGCGCATGAACGAGCAGTACTTC,CASSPPVGGRMNEQYF
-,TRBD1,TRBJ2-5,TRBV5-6,TGTGCCAGCAGCCGAGGGACAGGGGGCGGAGAGACCCAGTACTTC,CASSRGTGGGETQYF
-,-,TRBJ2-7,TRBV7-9,TGTGCCAGCAGCCGTACCGGGACTGAGCAGTACTTC,CASSRTGTEQYF
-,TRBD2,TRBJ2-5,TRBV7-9,TGTGCCAGCAGCGACTGGCTAGCGGGAGGGCCGGGAGAGACCCAGTACTTC,CASSDWLAGGPGETQYF
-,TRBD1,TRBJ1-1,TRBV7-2,TGTGCCAGCAGCTCGACAGGGGCCACTGAAGCTTTCTTT,CASSSTGATEAFF